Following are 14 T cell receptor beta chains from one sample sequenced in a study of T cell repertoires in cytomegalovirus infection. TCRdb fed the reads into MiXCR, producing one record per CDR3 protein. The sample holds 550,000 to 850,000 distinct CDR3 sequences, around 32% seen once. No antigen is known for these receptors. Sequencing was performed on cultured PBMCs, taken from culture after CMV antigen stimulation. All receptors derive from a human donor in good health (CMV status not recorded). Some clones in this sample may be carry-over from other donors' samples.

DNA of the CDR3: TGTGCCAGCAGTTACTCGAAAGGGGCCCCCAACACCGGGGAGCTGTTTTTT. Translation gives CASSYSKGAPNTGELFF. The rearrangement joins TRBV6-2 or TRBV6-3 to TRBJ2-2; TRBD1 might be the D (5 bases). V was clipped by 0 bases and J by 2 bases, with 13 bases between them. Germline V gives CDR1 MNHEY, CDR2 SVGEGT. CDR3 length: 17 residues.

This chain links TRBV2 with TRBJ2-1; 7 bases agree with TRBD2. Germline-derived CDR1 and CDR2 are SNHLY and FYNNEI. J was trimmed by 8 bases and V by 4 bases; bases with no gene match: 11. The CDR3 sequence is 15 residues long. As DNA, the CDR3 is TGTGCCAGCAGTGGGGTATGGGCTAGCGGTGATGAGCAGTTCTTC. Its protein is CASSGVWASGDEQFF.

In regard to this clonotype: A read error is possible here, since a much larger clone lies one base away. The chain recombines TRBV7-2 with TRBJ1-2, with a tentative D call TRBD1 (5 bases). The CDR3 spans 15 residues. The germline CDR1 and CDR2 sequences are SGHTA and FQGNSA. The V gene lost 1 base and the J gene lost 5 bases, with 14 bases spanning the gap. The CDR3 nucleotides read TGTGCCAGCAGCTTAGTCGCAGGGTGGGGTTATGGCTACACCTTC. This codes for CASSLVAGWGYGYTF.

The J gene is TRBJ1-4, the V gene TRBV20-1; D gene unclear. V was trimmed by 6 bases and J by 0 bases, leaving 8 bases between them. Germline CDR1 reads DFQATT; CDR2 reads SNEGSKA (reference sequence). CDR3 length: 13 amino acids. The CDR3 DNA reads TGCAGTGCCTCCGCTCCAACTAATGAAAAACTGTTTTTT. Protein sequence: CSASAPTNEKLFF.

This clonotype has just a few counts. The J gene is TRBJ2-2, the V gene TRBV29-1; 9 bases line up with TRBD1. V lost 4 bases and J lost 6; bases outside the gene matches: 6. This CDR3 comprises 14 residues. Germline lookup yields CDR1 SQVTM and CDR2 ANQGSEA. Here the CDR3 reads CSVGSGQGSGELFF. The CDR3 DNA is TGCAGCGTTGGCTCGGGACAGGGTTCCGGGGAGCTGTTTTTT.

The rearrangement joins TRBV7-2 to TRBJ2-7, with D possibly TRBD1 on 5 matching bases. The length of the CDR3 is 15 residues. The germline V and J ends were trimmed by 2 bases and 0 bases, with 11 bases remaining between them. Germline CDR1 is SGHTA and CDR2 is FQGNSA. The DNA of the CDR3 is TGTGCCAGCAGCTTATTCGACAGCTTCTCCTACGAGCAGTACTTC. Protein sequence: CASSLFDSFSYEQYF.

DNA for the CDR3: TGTGCCAGCTCACGGCAGGAGAACACTGAAGCTTTCTTT. It codes for CASSRQENTEAFF. The gene calls are TRBV18 and TRBJ1-1; D is unclear. Trimming left V 4 bases short and J 1 base short, with 7 bases between. Germline V gives CDR1 KGHSH, CDR2 LQKENI. The CDR3 extends over 13 amino acids.

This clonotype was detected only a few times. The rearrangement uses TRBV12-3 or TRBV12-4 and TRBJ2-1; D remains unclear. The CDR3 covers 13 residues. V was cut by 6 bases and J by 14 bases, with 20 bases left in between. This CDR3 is CASRSRTPRIEFF. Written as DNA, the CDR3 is TGTGCCAGCAGGTCTAGGACCCCCCGAATTGAGTTCTTC.

DNA of the CDR3: TGCGCCAGCAAAAGCGGACAGGGGCCCTACGAGCAGTACTTC. Translation: CASKSGQGPYEQYF. This chain joins TRBV5-1 and TRBJ2-7; TRBD1 matches 9 bases. V gave up 6 bases and J gave up 2 bases; unmatched junction bases: 6. Germline CDR1 and CDR2: SGHRS and YFSETQ. The CDR3 is 14 amino acids.

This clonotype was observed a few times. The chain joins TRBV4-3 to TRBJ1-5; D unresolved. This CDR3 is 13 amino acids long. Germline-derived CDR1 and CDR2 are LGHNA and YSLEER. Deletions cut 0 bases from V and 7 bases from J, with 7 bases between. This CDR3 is CASSQDRRQPQHF. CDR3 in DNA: TGCGCCAGCAGCCAAGACCGGAGGCAGCCCCAGCATTTT.

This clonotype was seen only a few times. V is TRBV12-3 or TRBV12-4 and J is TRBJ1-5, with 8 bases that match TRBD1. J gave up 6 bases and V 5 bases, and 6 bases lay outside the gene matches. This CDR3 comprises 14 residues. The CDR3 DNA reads TGTGCCAGCAGTCAACAGGGGGGAGGTCAGCCCCAGCATTTT. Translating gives CASSQQGGGQPQHF.

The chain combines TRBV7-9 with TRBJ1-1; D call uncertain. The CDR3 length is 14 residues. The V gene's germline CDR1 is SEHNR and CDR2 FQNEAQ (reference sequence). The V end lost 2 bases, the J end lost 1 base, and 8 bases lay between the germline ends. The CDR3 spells CASSLLVANTEAFF. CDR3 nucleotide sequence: TGTGCCAGCAGCTTATTGGTAGCGAACACTGAAGCTTTCTTT. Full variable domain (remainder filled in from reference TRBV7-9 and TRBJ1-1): DTGVSQNPRHKITKRGQNVTFRCDPISEHNRLYWYRQTLGQGPEFLTYFQNEAQLEKSRLLSDRFSAERPKGSFSTLEIQRTEQGDSAMYLCASSLLVANTEAFFGQGTRLTVV.

CDR3 nucleotide sequence: TGCAGCGTTGAAGCCCATGACAGGCCCTACGAGCAGTACTTC. Encoded protein: CSVEAHDRPYEQYF. The chain couples TRBV29-1 to TRBJ2-7; maybe TRBD1 (6 bases). The CDR3 consists of 14 residues. Trimming stripped 1 base from V and 2 bases from J, with 12 bases between. The germline gives CDR1 SQVTM, CDR2 ANQGSEA.

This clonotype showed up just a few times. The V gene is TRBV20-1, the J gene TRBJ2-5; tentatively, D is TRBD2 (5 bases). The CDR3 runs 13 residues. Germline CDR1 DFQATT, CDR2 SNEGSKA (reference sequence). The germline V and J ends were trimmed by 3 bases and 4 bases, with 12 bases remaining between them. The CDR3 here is CSASSGGRETQYF. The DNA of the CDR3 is TGCAGTGCTAGTTCAGGAGGAAGAGAGACCCAGTACTTC.